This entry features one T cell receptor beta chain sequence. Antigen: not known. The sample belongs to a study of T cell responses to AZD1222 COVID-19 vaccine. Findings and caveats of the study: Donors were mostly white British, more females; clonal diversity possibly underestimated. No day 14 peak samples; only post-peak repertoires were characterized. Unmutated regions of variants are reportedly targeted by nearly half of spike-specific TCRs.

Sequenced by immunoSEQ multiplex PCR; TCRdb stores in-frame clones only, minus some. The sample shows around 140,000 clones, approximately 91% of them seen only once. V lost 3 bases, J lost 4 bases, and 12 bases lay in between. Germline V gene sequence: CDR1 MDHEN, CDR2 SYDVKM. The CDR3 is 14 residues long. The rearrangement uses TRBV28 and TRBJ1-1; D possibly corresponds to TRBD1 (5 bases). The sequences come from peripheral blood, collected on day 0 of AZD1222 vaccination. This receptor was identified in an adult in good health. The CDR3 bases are TGTGCCAGCAGTTTTTTGCGGGGGAGCACTGAAGCTTTCTTT. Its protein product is CASSFLRGSTEAFF.